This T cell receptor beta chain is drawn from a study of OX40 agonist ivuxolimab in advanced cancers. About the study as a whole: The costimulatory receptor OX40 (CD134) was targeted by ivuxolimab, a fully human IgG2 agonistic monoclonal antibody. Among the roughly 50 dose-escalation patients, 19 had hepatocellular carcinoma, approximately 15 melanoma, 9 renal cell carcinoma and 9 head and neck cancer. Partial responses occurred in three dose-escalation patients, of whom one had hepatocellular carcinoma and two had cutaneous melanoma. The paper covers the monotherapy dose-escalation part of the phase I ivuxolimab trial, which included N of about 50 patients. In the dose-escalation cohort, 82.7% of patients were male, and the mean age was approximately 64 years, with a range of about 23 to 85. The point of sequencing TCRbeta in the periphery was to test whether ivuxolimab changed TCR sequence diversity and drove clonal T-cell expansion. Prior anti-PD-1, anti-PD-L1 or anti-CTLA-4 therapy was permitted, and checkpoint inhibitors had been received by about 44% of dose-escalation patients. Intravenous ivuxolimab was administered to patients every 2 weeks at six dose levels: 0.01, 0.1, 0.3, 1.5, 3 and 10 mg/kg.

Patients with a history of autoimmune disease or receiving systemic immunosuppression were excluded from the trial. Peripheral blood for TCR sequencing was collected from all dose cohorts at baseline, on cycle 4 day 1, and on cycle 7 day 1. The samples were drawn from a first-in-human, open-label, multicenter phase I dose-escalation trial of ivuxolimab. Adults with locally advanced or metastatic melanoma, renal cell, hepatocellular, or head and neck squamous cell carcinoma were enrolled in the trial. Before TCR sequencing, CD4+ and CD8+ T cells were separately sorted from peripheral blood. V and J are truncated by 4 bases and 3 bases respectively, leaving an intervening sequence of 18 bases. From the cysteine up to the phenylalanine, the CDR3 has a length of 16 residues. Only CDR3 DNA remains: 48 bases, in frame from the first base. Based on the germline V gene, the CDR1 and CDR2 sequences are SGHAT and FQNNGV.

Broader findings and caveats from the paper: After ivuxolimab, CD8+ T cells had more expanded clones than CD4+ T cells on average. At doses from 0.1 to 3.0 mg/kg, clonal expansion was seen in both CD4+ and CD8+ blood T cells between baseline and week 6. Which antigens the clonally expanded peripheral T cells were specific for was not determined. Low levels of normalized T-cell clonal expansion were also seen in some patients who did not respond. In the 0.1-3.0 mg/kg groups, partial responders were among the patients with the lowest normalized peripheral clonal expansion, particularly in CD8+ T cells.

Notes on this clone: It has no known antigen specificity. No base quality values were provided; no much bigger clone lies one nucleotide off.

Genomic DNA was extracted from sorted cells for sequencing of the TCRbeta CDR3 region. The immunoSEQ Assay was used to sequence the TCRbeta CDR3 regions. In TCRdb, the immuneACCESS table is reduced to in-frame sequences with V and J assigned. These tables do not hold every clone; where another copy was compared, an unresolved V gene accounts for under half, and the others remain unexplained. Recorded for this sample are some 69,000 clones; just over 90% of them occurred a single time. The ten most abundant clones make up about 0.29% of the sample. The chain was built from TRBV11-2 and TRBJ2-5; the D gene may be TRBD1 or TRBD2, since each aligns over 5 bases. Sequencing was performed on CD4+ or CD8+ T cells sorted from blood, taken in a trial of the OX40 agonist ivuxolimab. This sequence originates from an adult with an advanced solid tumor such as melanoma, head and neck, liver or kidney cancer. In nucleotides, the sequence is TGTGCCAGCAGCTCCTTCGGGGCCTGGGGGAAAGAGACCCAGTACTTC. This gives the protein CASSSFGAWGKETQYF.